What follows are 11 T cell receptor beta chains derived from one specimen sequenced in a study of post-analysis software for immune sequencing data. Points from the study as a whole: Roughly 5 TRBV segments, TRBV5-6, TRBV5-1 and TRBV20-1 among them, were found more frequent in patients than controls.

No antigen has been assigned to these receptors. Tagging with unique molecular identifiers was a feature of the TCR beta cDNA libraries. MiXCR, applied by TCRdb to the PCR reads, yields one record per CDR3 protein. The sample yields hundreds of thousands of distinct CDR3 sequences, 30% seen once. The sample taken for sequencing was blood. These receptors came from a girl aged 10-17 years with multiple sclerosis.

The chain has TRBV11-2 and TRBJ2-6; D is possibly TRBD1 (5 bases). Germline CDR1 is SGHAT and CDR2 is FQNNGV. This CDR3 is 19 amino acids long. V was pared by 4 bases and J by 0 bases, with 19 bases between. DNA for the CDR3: TGTGCCAGCAGCTCCTCTCTCCCAGGGTTCGGCTCTGGGGCCAACGTCCTGACTTTC. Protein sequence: CASSSSLPGFGSGANVLTF. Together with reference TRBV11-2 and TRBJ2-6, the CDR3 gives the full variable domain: EAGVAQSPRYKIIEKRQSVAFWCNPISGHATLYWYQQILGQGPKLLIQFQNNGVVDDSQLPKDRFSAERLKGVDSTLKIQPAKLEDSAVYLCASSSSLPGFGSGANVLTFGAGSRLTVL.

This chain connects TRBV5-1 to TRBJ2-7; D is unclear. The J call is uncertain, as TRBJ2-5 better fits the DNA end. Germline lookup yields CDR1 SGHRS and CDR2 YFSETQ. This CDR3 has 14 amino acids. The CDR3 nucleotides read TGCGCCAGCAGCGTGACCCTAGAGAGTGGGACCCAGTACTTC. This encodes CASSVTLESGTQYF.

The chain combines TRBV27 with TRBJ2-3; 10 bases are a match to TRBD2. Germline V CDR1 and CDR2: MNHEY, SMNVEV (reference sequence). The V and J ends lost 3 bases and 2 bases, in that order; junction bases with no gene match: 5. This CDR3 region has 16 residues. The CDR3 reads CASSFLTSGDTDTQYF. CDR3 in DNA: TGTGCCAGCAGTTTCCTCACTAGCGGGGACACAGATACGCAGTATTTT.

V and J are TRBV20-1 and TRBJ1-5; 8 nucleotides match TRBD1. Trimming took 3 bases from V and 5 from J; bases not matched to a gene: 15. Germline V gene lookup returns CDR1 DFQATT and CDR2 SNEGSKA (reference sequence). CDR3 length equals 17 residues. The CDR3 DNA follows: TGCAGTGCTAGCCTACCTGGGGGCAGGGGGCGGTATCAGCCCCAGCATTTT. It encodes CSASLPGGRGRYQPQHF.

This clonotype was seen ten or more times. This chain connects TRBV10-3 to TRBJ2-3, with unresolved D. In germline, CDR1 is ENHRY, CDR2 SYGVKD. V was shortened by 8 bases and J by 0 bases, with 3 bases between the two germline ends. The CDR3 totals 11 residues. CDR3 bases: TGTGCCATCGCAAGCACAGATACGCAGTATTTT. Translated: CAIASTDTQYF.

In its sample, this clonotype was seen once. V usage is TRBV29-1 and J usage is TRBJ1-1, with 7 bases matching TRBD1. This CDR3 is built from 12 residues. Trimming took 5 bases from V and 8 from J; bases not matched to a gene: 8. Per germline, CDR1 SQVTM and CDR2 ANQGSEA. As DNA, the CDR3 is TGCAGCGTTCCCGCCGGGACAGCAGAAGCTTTCTTT. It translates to CSVPAGTAEAFF.

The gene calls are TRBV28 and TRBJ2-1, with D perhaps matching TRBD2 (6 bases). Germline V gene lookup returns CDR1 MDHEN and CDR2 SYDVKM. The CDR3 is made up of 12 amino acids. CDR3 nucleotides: TGTGTTGCGGGAAGGGCCTACAATGAGCAGTTCTTC. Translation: CVAGRAYNEQFF.

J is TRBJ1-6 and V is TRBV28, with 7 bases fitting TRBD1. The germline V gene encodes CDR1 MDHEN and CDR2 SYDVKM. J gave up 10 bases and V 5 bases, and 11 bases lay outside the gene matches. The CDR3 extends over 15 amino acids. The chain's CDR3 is CASSIQTGTASPLHF. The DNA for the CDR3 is TGTGCCAGCAGTATCCAAACCGGGACAGCATCACCCCTCCACTTT.

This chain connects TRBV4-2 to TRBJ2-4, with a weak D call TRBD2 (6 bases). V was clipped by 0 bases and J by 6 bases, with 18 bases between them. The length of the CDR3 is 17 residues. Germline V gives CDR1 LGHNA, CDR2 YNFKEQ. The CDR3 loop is CASSQEASGLPRNIQYF. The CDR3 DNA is TGTGCCAGCAGCCAAGAGGCCTCAGGACTACCGAGAAACATTCAGTACTTC.

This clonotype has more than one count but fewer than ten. CDR3 region: CSVEDSRGTQEAFF. The CDR3 DNA reads as TGCAGCGTTGAGGACTCGCGGGGCACCCAGGAAGCTTTCTTT. This chain uses TRBV29-1 with TRBJ1-1; D might be TRBD1 (5 bases). V was clipped by 3 bases and J by 8 bases, with 19 bases between them. Germline loops: CDR1 SQVTM, CDR2 ANQGSEA. The CDR3 loop spans 14 amino acids.

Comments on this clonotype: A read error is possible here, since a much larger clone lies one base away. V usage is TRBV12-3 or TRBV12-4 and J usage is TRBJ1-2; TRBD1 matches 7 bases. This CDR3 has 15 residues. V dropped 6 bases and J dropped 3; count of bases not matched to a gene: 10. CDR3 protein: CASSQGQVPDYGYTF. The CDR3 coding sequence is TGTGCCAGCAGCCAAGGACAGGTCCCGGACTATGGCTACACCTTC.